This T cell receptor (beta chain) was obtained from a study of T cell repertoires in cytomegalovirus infection. In the study overall: Indications came from public TCR beta signatures; they pointed to CMV infection and to a matching HLA type.

Overall study results and limits: The response measured ex vivo was dominated by TCR beta clonotypes (HLA-C-restricted and CMV-specific). Individuals carrying CMV plus the relevant HLA were identified by cumulative frequency of public TCR beta families.

Each CDR3 protein is one row after TCRdb ran MiXCR on the reads. Of 230,000 or so distinct CDR3 sequences in the sample, 15% to 20% were seen once. Germline CDR1 is LNHNV and CDR2 is YYDKDF (reference sequence). The CDR3 has 16 amino acids. The germline V and J ends were trimmed by 4 bases and 2 bases, with 15 bases remaining between them. The sample holds a few counts of this clonotype. Its antigen remains unknown. Sample: CD8+ T cells from PBMCs. The receptor was derived from a human donor in good health (CMV status not recorded). Some clones in this sample may be carry-over from other donors' samples. The chain joins TRBV15 to TRBJ2-1; perhaps D is TRBD1 or TRBD2 (5 bases each). In DNA, the CDR3 is TGTGCCACCAGCATCCCGGGGCGGGCAACCTACAATGAGCAGTTCTTC. This codes for CATSIPGRATYNEQFF. The full variable domain, its missing parts supplied by reference TRBV15 and TRBJ2-1, is DAMVIQNPRYQVTQFGKPVTLSCSQTLNHNVMYWYQQKSSQAPKLLFHYYDKDFNNEADTPDNFQSRRPNTSFCFLDIRSPGLGDTAMYLCATSIPGRATYNEQFFGPGTRLTVL.